This T cell receptor (beta chain) was recovered during a study of shared clonotypes between healthy human individuals. V shed 6 bases and J 8 bases; nucleotides not matched to a gene: 9. CDR3 length: 14 residues. From germline, CDR1 is SNHLY and CDR2 FYNNEI. Clones were read by immunoSEQ multiplex PCR, and TCRdb kept only the in-frame ones, dropping some. This table has more than 900,000 clones, 78% appearing once. The chain joins TRBV2 to TRBJ1-2; TRBD1 agrees at 10 bases. This TCR came from a man aged 18 to 29 in good health. Some clones in this sample may be carry-over from other donors' samples. The sequencing input was memory CD4+ T cells from PBMCs. Stated subset: CD45RA-negative fraction. CDR3 region: CASRQAGQGQGYTF. The CDR3 DNA is TGTGCCAGCAGGCAAGCGGGACAGGGGCAGGGCTACACCTTC. Combining the CDR3 with reference TRBV2 and TRBJ1-2 gives the whole variable domain EPEVTQTPSHQVTQMGQEVILRCVPISNHLYFYWYRQILGQKVEFLVSFYNNEISEKSEIFDDQFSVERPDGSNFTLKIRSTKLEDSAMYFCASRQAGQGQGYTFGSGTRLTVV.